This TCR beta chain is from a study of blood T cell repertoires in COVID-19 (dated by TCRdb to between 2020 and 2021). Regarding the research as a whole: The collaborator samples originated in the United States, Italy and Spain and spanned the acute and convalescent phases of COVID-19. The material from the prospective study consisted of cDNA or gDNA derived from T cells, B-cell-depleted T cells, or PBMCs. Deeply sampled blood TCRbeta repertoires from subjects exposed to, actively infected with, or recovered from COVID-19 were included in the dataset. A freely available public database, intended as a resource for researchers studying the immune response to SARS-CoV-2, is where the repertoires were released. Samples came from the ongoing ImmuneRACE study (first 160 participants) plus 1,254 subjects from 6 global collaborators. Sample metadata almost always included a de-identified subject ID, COVID-19 status, age in years and sex. HLA class I and class II types, where available, came from metadata supplied by the sample provider rather than from assay-based typing. General conclusions and limits of the study: The amount of clinical and demographic metadata varied by source and participant and was provided uncurated.

Remarks on this clone: Its target antigen remains unknown. It has no much larger one-base neighbor in the sample; base qualities were not kept.

The junction shows trimming of 5 bases on V and 3 bases on J, and the gene matches do not reach 7 bases of it. The CDR3 runs 15 residues from the cysteine to the phenylalanine. The retained sequence is limited to the CDR3, 45 bases, with the frame set at the first base. Reading the germline V gene (reference sequence) gives CDR1 SGHAT and CDR2 FQDESV. One collaborating source in Seattle enrolled patients during active infection and followed them longitudinally through the course of disease. Whole blood was collected in K2EDTA tubes by collaborating institutions according to the institutions' own protocols. For TCRbeta analysis, collaborators shipped samples as frozen whole blood, isolated PBMCs, or DNA extracted from either of those sample types. TCRbeta CDR3 regions were amplified from genomic DNA by means of the immunoSEQ Assay, a bias-controlled multiplex PCR. Concerning the study's data processing: Within the assay, amplification of reference gene primers was used to estimate how many nucleated cells each sample contained. To quantify the absolute abundance of each unique TCRbeta CDR3 rearrangement, sequence reads were collapsed and filtered. Productive Simpson clonality was computed per sample as the square root of Simpson's diversity index over productive rearrangements. TCRdb obtained this table from immuneACCESS and retained in-frame rearrangements with V and J assigned. These tables miss some clones; where compared with another copy, unresolved V genes account for less than half of the shortfall, and the remainder is unexplained. That table is the source of V, J and clone size, and D and trimming were worked out from the DNA. For this sample the table gives roughly 410,000 clones, of which approximately 90% were detected only once. The ten biggest clones cover roughly 1.6% of the sample.

The clonotype was recovered from a woman in her forties with COVID-19, enrolled during active disease. This chain is built from TRBV11-1 and TRBJ2-3; 8 bases in the middle match TRBD2. The specimen was peripheral blood. At the DNA level, the sequence is TGTGCCAGCAGCAGCGGGAGCAGCGGGACAGATACGCAGTATTTT. Its protein product is CASSSGSSGTDTQYF.